The sequence of this TCR beta chain was determined in a study of T cell responses to AZD1222 COVID-19 vaccine. Regarding the study as a whole: Reports indicate that nearly half of spike-specific TCRs are directed at unmutated variant regions.

The V gene end was trimmed by 3 bases and the J gene end by 3 bases; junction bases not matched to a gene: 6. The V gene's germline CDR1 is WNHNN and CDR2 SYGVQD (reference sequence). The CDR3 extends over 15 amino acids. Measured with immunoSEQ multiplex PCR; TCRdb has only the in-frame clones, and not every one. The data show tens of thousands of clones, approximately 80% seen once. As concerns this clone: The antigen is not known.

The TCR sequence derives from an adult in good health. The chain employs TRBV10-1 and TRBJ2-7; 9 positions agree with TRBD1. Specimen: peripheral blood, collected on day 0 of AZD1222 vaccination. CDR3 sequence: CASSEGGTGNYEQYF. Here the CDR3 DNA reads TGCGCCAGCAGTGAAGGTGGGACAGGGAACTACGAGCAGTACTTC.